The 29 T cell receptor beta chains below come from one sample, sequenced in a study of lymphopenia after photon versus proton radiotherapy. The repertoire was sequenced with immunoSEQ multiplex PCR; TCRdb's copy has only in-frame clones and lacks some. Among almost 30,000 clones listed, more than 75% were seen once. The sample in question was peripheral blood, obtained from a patient treated with proton-based radiotherapy. These receptors were taken from a woman aged 60-75 years with cholangiocarcinoma. Some clones in this sample may be carry-over from other donors' samples.

This clone was found a few times. The genes are TRBV7-8 and TRBJ2-7, with D possibly being TRBD2 (5 bases). The ends were cut back, 1 base at V and 0 bases at J, with 10 bases in the middle. Looked up from germline, CDR1 is SGHVS and CDR2 is FQNEAQ. The CDR3 totals 15 residues. The CDR3 reads CASSLVGANSYEQYF. The DNA for the CDR3 is TGTGCCAGCAGCTTAGTGGGAGCGAACTCCTACGAGCAGTACTTC.

This clone has only one observation. The V gene is TRBV19, the J gene TRBJ1-5; maybe TRBD1 (6 bases). V lost 10 bases and J lost 0, with 16 bases in between. CDR3 length: 15 residues. Germline assignment: CDR1 LNHDA and CDR2 SQIVND (reference sequence). CDR3 region: CAIPDRTYSNQPQHF. CDR3 in DNA: TGTGCCATTCCAGACAGGACTTATAGCAATCAGCCCCAGCATTTT.

The CDR3 bases are TGCGCCAGCAGCTCACAGGGATCGAGTACTGAAGCTTTCTTT. It translates to CASSSQGSSTEAFF. The J gene is TRBJ1-1, the V gene TRBV5-1; weak D call: TRBD1 (6 bases). Deletions cut 3 bases from V and 5 bases from J, with 14 bases between. The length of the CDR3 is 14 residues. Germline assignment: CDR1 SGHRS and CDR2 YFSETQ.

The table lists this clone with a count of one. The V and J genes are TRBV19 and TRBJ2-3, with D unclear. From germline, CDR1 is LNHDA and CDR2 SQIVND (reference sequence). Trimming cost V 6 bases and J 2 bases, with 12 bases left between them. The CDR3 extends over 14 amino acids. DNA for the CDR3: TGTGCCAGTAGAGCGAGCACGATCACAGATACGCAGTATTTT. This encodes CASRASTITDTQYF.

The genes are TRBV27 and TRBJ2-1; D unresolved. CDR3 length: 13 residues. The V end lost 10 bases, the J end lost 7 bases, and 17 bases lay between the germline ends. The germline V gene has CDR1 MNHEY and CDR2 SMNVEV (reference sequence). The CDR3 DNA reads as TGTGCCAACCGCGACCCACCTAGTAATGAGCAGTTCTTC. It translates to CANRDPPSNEQFF.

This chain joins TRBV4-1 and TRBJ2-3; D is ambiguous. Germline assignment: CDR1 MGHRA and CDR2 YSYEKL. This CDR3 region has 16 residues. The germline V and J ends were trimmed by 0 bases and 6 bases, with 16 bases remaining between them. CDR3 DNA: TGCGCCAGCAGCCAAGAGGTGGGCGGACCCCGGGATACGCAGTATTTT. Translated: CASSQEVGGPRDTQYF.

The V call is TRBV7-8, the J call TRBJ2-2; 12 positions agree with TRBD2. The CDR3 sequence is 16 residues long. The V gene's germline CDR1 is SGHVS and CDR2 FQNEAQ. The ends lost 4 bases at V and 4 bases at J; junction bases unmatched: 4. DNA of the CDR3: TGTGCCAGCAGCTCCCAGACTAGCGGGAGCACCGGGGAGCTGTTTTTT. As protein: CASSSQTSGSTGELFF.

The V gene is TRBV7-2, the J gene TRBJ2-5; D is unclear. Germline-derived CDR1 and CDR2 are SGHTA and FQGNSA. V was clipped by 4 bases and J by 2 bases, with 14 bases between them. The CDR3 loop spans 15 amino acids. CDR3: CASSSYTTPQETQYF. DNA of the CDR3: TGTGCCAGCAGCTCATACACAACACCACAAGAGACCCAGTACTTC. The whole variable domain, remainder taken from reference TRBV7-2 and TRBJ2-5, is GAGVSQSPSNKVTEKGKDVELRCDPISGHTALYWYRQSLGQGLEFLIYFQGNSAPDKSGLPSDRFSAERTGGSVSTLTIQRTQQEDSAVYLCASSSYTTPQETQYFGPGTRLLVL.

This clone was detected only a few times. Written as DNA, the CDR3 is TGCGCCAGCAGCCAAGCCTGGCAGGGTGACACCGGGGAGCTGTTTTTT. Protein: CASSQAWQGDTGELFF. The V call is TRBV4-1, the J call TRBJ2-2; a possible D gene is TRBD1 (5 bases). The CDR3 has 16 residues. From germline, CDR1 is MGHRA and CDR2 YSYEKL. V was shortened by 1 base and J by 3 bases, with 12 bases between the two germline ends.

V is TRBV6-1 and J is TRBJ2-7; 10 nucleotides match TRBD2. Per germline, CDR1 MNHNS and CDR2 SASEGT. Trimming at V came to 8 bases and at J to 3 bases, leaving 7 bases not matched to a gene. The CDR3 is 14 amino acids. CDR3 bases: TGTGCCAGCGCCTCTAGCGGGGGATACTACGAGCAGTACTTC. It yields the protein CASASSGGYYEQYF.

The count of this clone is one. Here the CDR3 reads CASSPYSSGGIGQPQHF. The CDR3 coding sequence is TGTGCCAGCAGCCCCTACTCATCAGGGGGTATAGGACAGCCCCAGCATTTT. The gene calls are TRBV4-2 and TRBJ1-5; 7 nucleotides align to TRBD1. The CDR3 length is 17 residues. Looked up from germline, CDR1 is LGHNA and CDR2 is YNFKEQ. The junction had 16 bases not matched to a gene; V was cut back by 4 bases and J by 7 bases.

This clone has just a few counts. The J gene is TRBJ1-4, the V gene TRBV11-2; no reliable D call. The germline CDR1 and CDR2 sequences are SGHAT and FQNNGV. This CDR3 spans 14 amino acids. V shed 3 bases and J shed 8 bases, with 13 bases lying between them. CDR3 loop: CASSFFPLGEKLFF. CDR3 DNA sequence: TGTGCCAGCAGCTTCTTTCCCTTAGGAGAAAAACTGTTTTTT.

The sample holds one count of this clone. The chain has TRBV19 and TRBJ1-1; D perhaps matches TRBD1 (6 bases). Trimming removed 9 bases at V and 9 bases at J, with 20 bases between. Germline loops: CDR1 LNHDA, CDR2 SQIVND (reference sequence). The CDR3 is 13 amino acids. The CDR3: CASRHGQFPQAFF. In DNA, the CDR3 is TGTGCCAGCCGCCATGGACAGTTTCCCCAAGCTTTCTTT.

This chain joins TRBV11-2 and TRBJ2-7; D is perhaps TRBD1 or TRBD2 (5 bases each). Trimming left V 5 bases short and J 7 bases short, with 15 bases between. Germline V CDR1 and CDR2: SGHAT, FQNNGV. This CDR3 is 13 amino acids long. The CDR3, as DNA: TGTGCCAGCAGCCCAGGGACCTCCTGGGAGCAGTACTTC. The encoded protein is CASSPGTSWEQYF.

The rearrangement uses TRBV6-6 and TRBJ1-1; D might be TRBD1 (6 bases). The V end lost 7 bases, the J end lost 4 bases, and 13 bases lay between the germline ends. The CDR3 extends over 13 amino acids. Germline CDR1 reads MNHNY; CDR2 reads SVGAGI (reference sequence). The CDR3 DNA reads as TGTGCCAGCAACATACAGGGTTCCACTGAAGCTTTCTTT. Translating it yields CASNIQGSTEAFF.

The V gene is TRBV19, the J gene TRBJ2-2, with D possibly called TRBD1 or TRBD2 (6 bases each). From germline, CDR1 is LNHDA and CDR2 SQIVND (reference sequence). The CDR3 has 15 residues. V dropped 3 bases and J dropped 2 bases, with 10 bases sitting between them. In DNA, the CDR3 is TGTGCCAGTAGTATGGGCGGGACAAACACCGGGGAGCTGTTTTTT. Amino acids: CASSMGGTNTGELFF.

This rearrangement joins TRBV28 to TRBJ1-4, with TRBD1 as a possible D gene (5 bases). Germline lookup yields CDR1 MDHEN and CDR2 SYDVKM. The CDR3 is 14 residues long. V lost 1 base, J lost 8 bases, and 11 bases lay in between. The CDR3 loop is CASSLLGVGEKLFF. For the CDR3, the DNA is TGTGCCAGCAGTTTATTGGGGGTAGGGGAAAAACTGTTTTTT.

This sequence joins TRBV12-5 and TRBJ1-2; D is unresolved. The germline V and J ends were trimmed by 6 bases and 5 bases, with 19 bases remaining between them. The CDR3 contains 15 residues. The germline V gene encodes CDR1 LGHNT and CDR2 FRNRAP. CDR3 DNA: TGTGCTAGTGGCCTTCCGGGTATTCCCTATTATGGCTACACCTTC. Translation gives CASGLPGIPYYGYTF. Using reference TRBV12-5 and TRBJ1-2 for the parts outside the CDR3, the full variable domain is DARVTQTPRHKVTEMGQEVTMRCQPILGHNTVFWYRQTMMQGLELLAYFRNRAPLDDSGMPKDRFSAEMPDATLATLKIQPSEPRDSAVYFCASGLPGIPYYGYTFGSGTRLTVV.

This chain connects TRBV6-5 to TRBJ2-1; 10 nucleotides align to TRBD1. J gave up 8 bases and V 7 bases, and 11 bases lay outside the gene matches. The CDR3 consists of 15 residues. Germline lookup yields CDR1 MNHEY and CDR2 SVGAGI. The CDR3 loop is CASTRIGTGEDEQFF. In nucleotides, the CDR3 is TGTGCCAGCACCCGAATAGGGACAGGGGAAGATGAGCAGTTCTTC.

The chain couples TRBV11-2 to TRBJ1-1; no reliable D call. Looked up from germline, CDR1 is SGHAT and CDR2 is FQNNGV. V was pared by 8 bases and J by 1 base, with 11 bases between. The CDR3 is 13 residues long. Here the CDR3 reads CASPNPPNTEAFF. The DNA for the CDR3 is TGTGCCAGCCCCAATCCGCCGAACACTGAAGCTTTCTTT.

This clone was recorded once. V gene TRBV7-2 combines with J gene TRBJ1-4; D is unclear. The V gene lost 7 bases and the J gene lost 5 bases, with 8 bases spanning the gap. From germline, CDR1 is SGHTA and CDR2 FQGNSA. The CDR3 is 12 amino acids. For the CDR3, the DNA is TGTGCCAGCAAGGCGGCCAATGAAAAACTGTTTTTT. It translates to CASKAANEKLFF.

The chain has TRBV5-4 and TRBJ2-1, with D unclear. V lost 3 bases and J 4 bases, leaving 17 bases between the germline ends. This CDR3 region has 16 residues. Germline CDR1 SGHNT, CDR2 YYREEE (reference sequence). The CDR3 loop is CASSSRLGVGYNEQFF. Written as DNA, the CDR3 is TGTGCCAGCAGCTCCCGACTCGGAGTAGGATACAATGAGCAGTTCTTC.

J is TRBJ1-4 and V is TRBV11-2, with 8 bases matching TRBD1. CDR1 is SGHAT, CDR2 FQNNGV, per germline. This CDR3 is built from 14 residues. Losses at the gene ends were 5 bases for V and 7 bases for J; bases not matched to a gene: 6. CDR3 loop: CASSRTGGGEKLFF. The CDR3 DNA is TGTGCCAGCAGCCGAACAGGGGGAGGTGAAAAACTGTTTTTT.

The chain employs TRBV21-1 and TRBJ1-2; the D call TRBD1 from the table was never checked on the DNA. TRBV21-1 is labeled a pseudogene. The length of the CDR3 is 19 residues. CDR3: CASSKGKGRRPTTNYGYTF. CDR3 DNA sequence: TGTGCCAGCAGCAAAGGTAAGGGGCGCCGACCAACTACTAACTATGGCTACACCTTC.

DNA of the CDR3: TGTGCCAGCAGCTACACCGGGGGGGAGTACGAGCAGTACTTC. Translation: CASSYTGGEYEQYF. The V and J genes are TRBV5-8 and TRBJ2-7; 8 bases fit TRBD2. The CDR3 contains 14 residues. The trim removed 3 bases at V and 4 bases at J, leaving 6 bases unmatched. Germline lookup yields CDR1 SGHTS and CDR2 YDEGEE.

The chain couples TRBV30 to TRBJ2-2; D might be TRBD1 (5 bases). V gave up 0 bases and J gave up 6 bases, with 11 bases separating them. CDR3 length: 14 residues. The V gene's germline CDR1 is GTSNPN and CDR2 SVGIG (reference sequence). The CDR3 loop reads CAWSVRVAPGELFF. In DNA form, the CDR3 reads TGTGCCTGGAGTGTCAGGGTGGCACCCGGGGAGCTGTTTTTT. The whole variable domain, remainder taken from reference TRBV30 and TRBJ2-2, is SQTIHQWPATLVQPVGSPLSLECTVEGTSNPNLYWYRQAAGRGLQLLFYSVGIGQISSEVPQNLSASRPQDRQFILSSKKLLLSDSGFYLCAWSVRVAPGELFFGEGSRLTVL.

The rearrangement joins TRBV6-1 to TRBJ1-5; D may be TRBD1 (6 bases). V gave up 0 bases and J gave up 7 bases, with 16 bases separating them. CDR3 length: 16 amino acids. Germline lookup yields CDR1 MNHNS and CDR2 SASEGT. CDR3 sequence reads: CASSEAGTWGRQPQHF. DNA for the CDR3: TGTGCCAGCAGTGAAGCGGGGACCTGGGGGCGGCAGCCCCAGCATTTT.

This sequence joins TRBV29-1 and TRBJ1-3; TRBD1 is a possible D gene (6 bases). CDR3 length: 16 residues. From germline, CDR1 is SQVTM and CDR2 ANQGSEA. Trimming took 1 base from V and 0 from J, leaving 13 bases between them. CDR3 coding DNA: TGCAGCGTTGAAGGACGGGAGGGGGGCTCTGGAAACACCATATATTTT. Encoded protein: CSVEGREGGSGNTIYF.

The V gene is TRBV5-4, the J gene TRBJ2-1, with D unresolved. Trimming shortened V by 5 bases and J by 0 bases, and 15 bases separated the two germline ends. Germline V gene data show CDR1 as SGHNT and CDR2 as YYREEE (reference sequence). The length of the CDR3 is 16 residues. DNA for the CDR3: TGTGCCAGCAGTTCCGTCGCACTCCGCTCCTACAATGAGCAGTTCTTC. It translates to CASSSVALRSYNEQFF.